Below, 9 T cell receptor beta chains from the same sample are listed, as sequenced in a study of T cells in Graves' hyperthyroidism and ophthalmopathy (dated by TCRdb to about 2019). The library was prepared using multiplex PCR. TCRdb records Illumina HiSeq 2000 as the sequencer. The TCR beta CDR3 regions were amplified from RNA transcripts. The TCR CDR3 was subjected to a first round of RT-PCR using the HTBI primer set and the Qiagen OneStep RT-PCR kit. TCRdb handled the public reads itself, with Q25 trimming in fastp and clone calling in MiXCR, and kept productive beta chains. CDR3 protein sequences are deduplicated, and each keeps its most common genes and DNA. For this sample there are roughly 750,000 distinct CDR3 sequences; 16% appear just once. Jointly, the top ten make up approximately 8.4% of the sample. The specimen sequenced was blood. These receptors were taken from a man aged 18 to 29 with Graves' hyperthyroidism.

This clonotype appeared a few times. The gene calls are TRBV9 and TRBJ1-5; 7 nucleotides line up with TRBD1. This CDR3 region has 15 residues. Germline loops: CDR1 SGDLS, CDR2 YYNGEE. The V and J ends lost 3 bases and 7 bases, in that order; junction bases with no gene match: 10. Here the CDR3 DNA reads TGTGCCAGCAGCGCCAACACAGGGGAGGAGCAGCCCCAGCATTTT. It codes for CASSANTGEEQPQHF.

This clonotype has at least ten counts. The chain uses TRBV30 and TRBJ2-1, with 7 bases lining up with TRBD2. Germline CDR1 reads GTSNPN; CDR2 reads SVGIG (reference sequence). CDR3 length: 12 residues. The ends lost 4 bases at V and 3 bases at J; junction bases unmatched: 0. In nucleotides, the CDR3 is TGTGCCTGGACGGGAGGCTACAATGAGCAGTTCTTC. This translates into CAWTGGYNEQFF.

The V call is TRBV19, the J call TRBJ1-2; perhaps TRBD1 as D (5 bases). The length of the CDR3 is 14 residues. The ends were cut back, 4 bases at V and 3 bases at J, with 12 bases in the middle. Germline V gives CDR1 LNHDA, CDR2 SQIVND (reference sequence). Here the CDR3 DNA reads TGTGCCAGTAGTACATACCAGGGTGACTATGGCTACACCTTC. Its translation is CASSTYQGDYGYTF. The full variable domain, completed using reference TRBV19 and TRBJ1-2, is DGGITQSPKYLFRKEGQNVTLSCEQNLNHDAMYWYRQDPGQGLRLIYYSQIVNDFQKGDIAEGYSVSREKKESFPLTVTSAQKNPTAFYLCASSTYQGDYGYTFGSGTRLTVV.

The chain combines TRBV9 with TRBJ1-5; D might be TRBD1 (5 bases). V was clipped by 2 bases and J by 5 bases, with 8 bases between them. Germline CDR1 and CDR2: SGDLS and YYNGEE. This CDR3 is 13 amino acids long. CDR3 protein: CASSVDSHQPQHF. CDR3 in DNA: TGTGCCAGCAGCGTCGACAGTCATCAGCCCCAGCATTTT.

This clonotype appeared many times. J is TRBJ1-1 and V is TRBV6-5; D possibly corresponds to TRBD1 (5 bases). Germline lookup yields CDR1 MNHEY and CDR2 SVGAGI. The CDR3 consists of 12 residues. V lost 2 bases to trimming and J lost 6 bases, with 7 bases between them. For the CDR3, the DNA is TGTGCCAGCAGTTACCCGGGGGCTGAAGCTTTCTTT. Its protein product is CASSYPGAEAFF.

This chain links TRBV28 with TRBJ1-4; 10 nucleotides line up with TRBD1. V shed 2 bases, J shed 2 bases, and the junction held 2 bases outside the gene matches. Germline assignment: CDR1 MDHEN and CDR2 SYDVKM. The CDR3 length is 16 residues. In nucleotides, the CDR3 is TGTGCCAGCAGTTTAGGGACAGGGGCGACTAATGAAAAACTGTTTTTT. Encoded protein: CASSLGTGATNEKLFF.

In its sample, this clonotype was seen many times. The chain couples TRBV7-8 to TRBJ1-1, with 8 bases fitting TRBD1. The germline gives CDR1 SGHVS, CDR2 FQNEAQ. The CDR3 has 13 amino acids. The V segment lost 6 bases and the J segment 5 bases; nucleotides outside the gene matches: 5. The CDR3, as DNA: TGTGCCAGCAGTTCCAGGGGGCGAACTGAAGCTTTCTTT. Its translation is CASSSRGRTEAFF.

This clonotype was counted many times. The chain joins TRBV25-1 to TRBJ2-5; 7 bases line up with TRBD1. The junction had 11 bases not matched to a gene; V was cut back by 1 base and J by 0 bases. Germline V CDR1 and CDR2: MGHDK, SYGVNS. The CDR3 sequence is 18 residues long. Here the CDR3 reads CASSEWGTTGSDQETQYF. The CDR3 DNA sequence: TGTGCCAGCAGTGAATGGGGGACGACAGGGTCGGACCAAGAGACCCAGTACTTC.

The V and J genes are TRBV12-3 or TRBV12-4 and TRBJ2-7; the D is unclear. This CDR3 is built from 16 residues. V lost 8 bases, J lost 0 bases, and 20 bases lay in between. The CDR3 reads CASATLTGPHSYEQYF. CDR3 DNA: TGTGCCAGCGCCACCCTGACTGGCCCGCACTCCTACGAGCAGTACTTC.